The 19 T cell receptor beta chains below all came from one sample that was sequenced in a study of regulatory T cells in long-lasting Graves disease. Library construction for TCR beta used iRepertoire HTBI primers and Arm-PCR of CDR3 regions. TCRdb ran MiXCR on the multiplex PCR reads and lists one entry per CDR3 protein. This sample yields roughly 500,000 distinct CDR3 sequences, of which around 15% are seen a single time; roughly 18% belongs to the top ten. Time point denoted: newly diagnosed GD, antithyroid drugs for less than 3 months. Generation of the TCR library employed RNA extracted from PBMCs. These same records also appear under a second study, on T cells in Graves' hyperthyroidism and ophthalmopathy.

The sequencing used peripheral blood mononuclear cells (PBMCs), collected at new diagnosis, from a patient treated with antithyroid drugs. The source of these receptors is a woman aged 45 to 65 with Graves disease.

This chain links TRBV6-2 or TRBV6-3 with TRBJ2-5; 10 bases match TRBD2. Per germline, CDR1 MNHEY and CDR2 SVGEGT. Unmatched junction bases numbered 3, after V lost 2 bases and J lost 0 bases. The CDR3 loop spans 16 amino acids. The CDR3: CASSYDLAGDQETQYF. The CDR3 DNA sequence: TGTGCCAGCAGTTACGACCTAGCGGGGGACCAAGAGACCCAGTACTTC.

This clonotype occurred many times. V gene TRBV14 combines with J gene TRBJ1-1, with D uncertain. This CDR3 comprises 14 residues. Deletions cut 3 bases from V and 1 base from J, with 9 bases between. Germline V gives CDR1 SGHDN, CDR2 FVKESK. The CDR3 loop reads CASSQGLENTEAFF. The CDR3 DNA sequence: TGTGCCAGCAGCCAGGGTTTGGAGAACACTGAAGCTTTCTTT.

This clonotype occurred a few times. This chain links TRBV7-2 with TRBJ2-7, with TRBD1 matching over 8 bases. The CDR3 runs 15 residues. Germline V CDR1 and CDR2: SGHTA, FQGNSA. V lost 1 base, J lost 3 bases, and 5 bases stayed unmatched. This CDR3 reads CASSLDDRGFYEQYF. CDR3 sequence (DNA): TGTGCCAGCAGCTTAGATGACAGGGGATTCTACGAGCAGTACTTC.

The V call is TRBV6-5, the J call TRBJ2-2, with a weak D call TRBD2 (5 bases). Trimming stripped 4 bases from V and 9 bases from J, with 12 bases between. This CDR3 has 13 amino acids. Per germline, CDR1 MNHEY and CDR2 SVGAGI. CDR3 region: CASSFSSWRELFF. DNA of the CDR3: TGTGCCAGCAGTTTCTCTAGCTGGAGGGAGCTGTTTTTT.

At least ten counts were recorded for this clonotype. This CDR3 reads CASSQVRVSEQYF. CDR3 DNA sequence: TGTGCCAGCAGCCAAGTTAGGGTGAGCGAGCAGTACTTC. The V call is TRBV3-1, the J call TRBJ2-7; no reliable D call. Between the trimmed V and J ends, which lost 1 base and 6 bases, there was a span of 10 bases. The length of the CDR3 is 13 residues. Germline CDR1 LGHDT, CDR2 YNNKEL (reference sequence).

The chain uses TRBV9 and TRBJ2-7; 8 bases match TRBD2. Germline V gene sequence: CDR1 SGDLS, CDR2 YYNGEE. V trimming: 0 bases; J trimming: 2 bases; junction bases outside the gene matches: 4. The CDR3 runs 15 residues. The CDR3 sequence is CASSVGGGRTYEQYF. The CDR3 DNA reads TGTGCCAGCAGCGTAGGTGGCGGGAGGACCTACGAGCAGTACTTC.

This clonotype showed up just a few times. This chain uses TRBV7-3 with TRBJ2-1; 8 positions match TRBD2. V dropped 5 bases and J dropped 4; count of bases not matched to a gene: 10. This CDR3 has 16 amino acids. Per germline, CDR1 SGHTA and CDR2 FQGTGA. The CDR3 region has the DNA TGTGCCAGCAGCCCGTTAGCGGGGAAGGGTTACAATGAGCAGTTCTTC. It codes for CASSPLAGKGYNEQFF. Based on the CDR3 plus reference TRBV7-3 and TRBJ2-1, the full variable domain is GAGVSQTPSNKVTEKGKYVELRCDPISGHTALYWYRQSLGQGPEFLIYFQGTGAADDSGLPNDRFFAVRPEGSVSTLKIQRTERGDSAVYLCASSPLAGKGYNEQFFGPGTRLTVL.

This clonotype was counted only a few times. The CDR3 DNA follows: TGTGCCAGCAGCGCACTAGCGTCCAGGGAGCTGTTTTTT. Protein product: CASSALASRELFF. The chain employs TRBV9 and TRBJ2-2, with TRBD2 matching over 7 bases. Losses at the gene ends were 3 bases for V and 9 bases for J; bases not matched to a gene: 5. Germline-derived CDR1 and CDR2 are SGDLS and YYNGEE. CDR3 length equals 13 residues.

Many counts were recorded for this clonotype. V gene TRBV11-2 combines with J gene TRBJ2-4; D uncertain. Trimming shortened V by 0 bases and J by 9 bases, and 3 bases separated the two germline ends. The CDR3 spans 11 residues. Germline V gives CDR1 SGHAT, CDR2 FQNNGV. The CDR3 sequence is CASSLEGIQYF. The CDR3 DNA sequence: TGTGCCAGCAGCTTAGAGGGCATTCAGTACTTC.

This clonotype appeared a few times. J is TRBJ2-7 and V is TRBV20-1, with 9 bases aligning to TRBD1. The CDR3 runs 16 residues. From germline, CDR1 is DFQATT and CDR2 SNEGSKA (reference sequence). Germline trimming cut 2 bases from V and 2 bases from J; bases unmatched to any gene: 10. In DNA form, the CDR3 reads TGCAGTGCTAGATACTTAGGACAGGGGAACCCCTACGAGCAGTACTTC. This codes for CSARYLGQGNPYEQYF.

In its sample, this clonotype was seen many times. The chain joins TRBV2 to TRBJ2-3; D is undetermined. Trimming took off 3 bases at V and 1 base at J, with 11 bases between the two ends. Per the germline V gene, CDR1 is SNHLY and CDR2 is FYNNEI. The length of the CDR3 is 15 residues. Here the CDR3 reads CASSDSPLGTDTQYF. The CDR3, as DNA: TGTGCCAGCAGTGATAGCCCCCTGGGCACAGATACGCAGTATTTT.

This clonotype was detected only a few times. This rearrangement joins TRBV7-9 to TRBJ2-1; TRBD1 matches 7 bases. In germline, CDR1 is SEHNR, CDR2 FQNEAQ (reference sequence). The junction had 9 bases not matched to a gene; V was cut back by 4 bases and J by 3 bases. There are 16 residues in the CDR3. DNA for the CDR3: TGTGCCAGCAGCTACAAACAGACAGGGTACTACAATGAGCAGTTCTTC. This sequence encodes CASSYKQTGYYNEQFF.

Only a few counts were recorded for this clonotype. The V call is TRBV7-2, the J call TRBJ2-1; D gene uncertain. V was shortened by 0 bases and J by 6 bases, with 9 bases between the two germline ends. Germline values: CDR1 SGHTA, CDR2 FQGNSA. CDR3 length: 14 residues. CDR3 loop: CASSLAGFGNEQFF. In DNA, the CDR3 is TGTGCCAGCAGCTTAGCAGGGTTTGGCAATGAGCAGTTCTTC.

The genes are TRBV7-3 and TRBJ2-2, with 8 bases identical to TRBD2. CDR3 length: 15 amino acids. Germline CDR1 reads SGHTA; CDR2 reads FQGTGA. The trim removed 8 bases at V and 2 bases at J, leaving 7 bases unmatched. CDR3 region: CASAPTSVNTGELFF. The CDR3 coding sequence is TGTGCCAGCGCCCCGACTAGCGTTAACACCGGGGAGCTGTTTTTT.

The gene calls are TRBV20-1 and TRBJ2-5; 8 nucleotides match TRBD2. After removal of 0 bases from V and 5 bases from J, the junction contained 8 bases not matched to a gene. Germline CDR1 is DFQATT and CDR2 is SNEGSKA (reference sequence). CDR3 length: 15 amino acids. The CDR3 coding sequence is TGCAGTGCTAGAGAACTCTTAGCGGGAATGGAGACCCAGTACTTC. As protein: CSARELLAGMETQYF.

The chain uses TRBV27 and TRBJ2-3; TRBD2 agrees at 7 bases. The germline V gene encodes CDR1 MNHEY and CDR2 SMNVEV (reference sequence). Trimming at V came to 6 bases and at J to 3 bases, leaving 6 bases not matched to a gene. The CDR3 totals 14 residues. The CDR3 nucleotides read TGTGCCAGCAGAGTGGGGGGGGGAACAGATACGCAGTATTTT. Translated, it gives CASRVGGGTDTQYF.

The table lists this clonotype with many counts. The chain is built from TRBV7-9 and TRBJ2-7; D might be TRBD2 (5 bases). V lost 0 bases and J 2 bases, leaving 11 bases between the germline ends. The germline gives CDR1 SEHNR, CDR2 FQNEAQ (reference sequence). The CDR3 is 15 residues long. The CDR3 DNA reads as TGTGCCAGCAGCTTAGCGGAGGCCACTACCTACGAGCAGTACTTC. It is translated as CASSLAEATTYEQYF.

This clonotype was found many times. V is TRBV5-1 and J is TRBJ1-3, with a weak D call TRBD1 (5 bases). The germline V gene encodes CDR1 SGHRS and CDR2 YFSETQ. The CDR3 is 16 residues long. The V end was cut by 0 bases, the J end by 4 bases, with 14 bases between. CDR3 residues: CASSLGQGPIGNTIYF. The CDR3 DNA follows: TGCGCCAGCAGCTTGGGCCAGGGACCCATCGGAAACACCATATATTTT.

The V gene is TRBV6-2 or TRBV6-3, the J gene TRBJ1-1; tentative D call: TRBD1 (6 bases). Trimming took off 6 bases at V and 7 bases at J, with 24 bases between the two ends. Germline-derived CDR1 and CDR2 are MNHEY and SVGEGT. The CDR3 is 16 amino acids. The CDR3 loop reads CASRKMPSDSLHEAFF. CDR3 nucleotide sequence: TGTGCCAGCAGAAAAATGCCCTCGGACAGTCTTCATGAAGCTTTCTTT.